This T cell receptor (beta chain) is drawn from a study of CD8 T cells in ankylosing spondylitis (dated by TCRdb to between 2016 and 2019). With respect to the entire study: The study profiled T cell receptor beta repertoires in healthy donors and ankylosing spondylitis patients to find disease-linked TCR variants. Samples of peripheral blood were taken, and for ankylosing spondylitis patients, synovial fluid was collected as well. The whole study cohort included 108 healthy donors and about two dozen ankylosing spondylitis patients.

Looking up the germline V gene (reference sequence) yields CDR1 GTSNPN and CDR2 SVGIG. From its cysteine to its phenylalanine, the CDR3 spans 13 amino acids. The only DNA kept is the CDR3, 39 bases in frame from the first base. V sheds 4 bases and J sheds 4 bases, leaving 13 bases between their ends. Comment on this clonotype: It lacks a known antigen. No base quality information exists; no much larger clone differs at one position.

For sequencing, an Illumina HiSeq 2500 was employed. Quantitative 5'-RACE with molecular barcodes was used to prepare TCR beta libraries. The authors processed their data as follows. Disease-linked TCR variants were identified with a new computational method built on a probabilistic model of VDJ rearrangement. The public reads were run again by TCRdb, first through fastp at Q25 and then through MiXCR, and only productive beta chains were kept. Entries are consolidated by CDR3 protein sequence, retaining the most common genes and DNA. The V and J calls, along with clone size, are taken from TCRdb and not from the paper's own processing. The sample profile shows more than 250,000 distinct CDR3 sequences; 11% of them were found once. About 10% of the sample lies in the top ten. Paper-wide results and their limitations: Some motif variants were previously reported in synovial fluid and blood of reactive arthritis patients, suggesting common disease-initiation mechanisms. According to the report, matched synovial fluid samples from ankylosing spondylitis patients were significantly enriched for the disease-linked clones. A TCR beta motif of several highly homologous amino acid variants appeared characteristic of blood from ankylosing spondylitis patients. The disease-linked clones had a CD8+ phenotype and were found at relatively low frequencies in peripheral blood.

This sequence uses TRBV30 and TRBJ1-1; the D segment cannot be called with confidence. Input material: blood, either unsorted or a sorted T cell fraction (not recorded which). This TCR was recovered from a female donor with ankylosing spondylitis or in good health (not recorded which). The nucleotide sequence reads TGTGCCTGGACCGACGGGTGGGGCACTGAAGCTTTCTTT. It translates as CAWTDGWGTEAFF.